Listed below are T cell receptor beta chains from one sample, sequenced in a study of T-cell reconstitution after alpha-beta-depleted transplantation in children. TCRdb re-derived calls from the PCR reads in MiXCR, one entry per CDR3 protein. Of about 300,000 distinct CDR3 sequences in the sample, approximately 7.3% are singletons; the top ten hold 9.1%. Sequencing used peripheral blood, obtained 360 days after TCRalphabeta/CD19-depleted stem cell transplant. All receptors come from a female patient aged 2 to 10 who had a stem cell transplant for Fanconi anemia, so the T cells may come from the graft donor. CDR3s include the opening cysteine and the closing phenylalanine or tryptophan. Fields, in order: V gene, D gene, clone size, J gene, CDR3 protein, CDR3 DNA. D genes are given only for firm matches. Size is omitted from some rows. Given values are once, few, many or a class for expanded clones.

>TRBV7-2|NA|few|TRBJ1-1
CASSLDLDTEAFF
TGTGCCAGCAGCTTAGACCTTGACACTGAAGCTTTCTTT
>TRBV5-1|TRBD2|many|TRBJ2-5
CASSPGGDRETQYF
TGCGCCAGCAGCCCGGGAGGGGACCGAGAGACCCAGTACTTC
>TRBV5-1|NA|many|TRBJ2-7
CASSLVYRDSYEQYF
TGCGCCAGCAGCTTGGTTTATAGAGACAGCTACGAGCAGTACTTC
>TRBV12-3/TRBV12-4|NA|many|TRBJ1-1
CASSNRDLTEAFF
TGTGCCAGCAGTAACAGGGATTTAACTGAAGCTTTCTTT
>TRBV12-3/TRBV12-4|TRBD1|many|TRBJ1-2
CASTPDRGFFYGYTF
TGTGCCAGCACCCCGGACAGGGGTTTTTTCTATGGCTACACCTTC
>TRBV28|TRBD1|NA|TRBJ2-1
CASSSPRDSRTYNEQFF
TGTGCCAGCAGCTCCCCCCGGGACAGCCGTACCTACAATGAGCAGTTCTTC
>TRBV10-2|NA|NA|TRBJ1-1
CASIWSGRHTEAFF
TGCGCCAGCATTTGGTCAGGTCGACACACTGAAGCTTTCTTT
>TRBV6-1|NA|few|TRBJ1-5
CASRRGGDQPQHF
TGTGCCAGCAGAAGGGGTGGGGATCAGCCCCAGCATTTT
>TRBV27|TRBD1|many|TRBJ2-1
CASMRQGDNEQFF
TGTGCCAGCATGCGACAGGGGGACAATGAGCAGTTCTTC
>TRBV7-9|NA|few|TRBJ1-6
CASSLDPSGRESPLHF
TGTGCCAGCAGCTTAGACCCCTCGGGGAGAGAGTCACCCCTCCACTTT
>TRBV29-1|NA|many|TRBJ2-2
CSIHSFTGELFF
TGCAGCATTCACTCTTTCACCGGGGAGCTGTTTTTT
>TRBV29-1|NA|many|TRBJ2-3
CSVEDKGGLTDTQYF
TGCAGCGTTGAAGATAAGGGGGGACTCACAGATACGCAGTATTTT
>TRBV27|NA|NA|TRBJ2-3
CASRSAGTPSTDTQYF
TGTGCCAGCAGGTCCGCCGGGACCCCTAGCACAGATACGCAGTATTTT
>TRBV20-1|TRBD2|few|TRBJ2-7
CSARDHGGASLYEQYF
TGCAGTGCTAGAGATCACGGGGGGGCCTCCCTCTACGAGCAGTACTTC
>TRBV6-2/TRBV6-3|TRBD1|NA|TRBJ2-1
CASSYSWTGITSSYNEQFF
TGTGCCAGCAGTTACTCGTGGACAGGGATAACGAGCTCCTACAATGAGCAGTTCTTC
>TRBV20-1|NA|NA|TRBJ1-2
CSARLSTYGYTF
TGCAGTGCTAGGCTATCCACTTATGGCTACACCTTC
>TRBV18|NA|NA|TRBJ1-1
CASSPAGFDTEAIF
TGTGCCAGCTCCCCGGCGGGGTTCGACACTGAAGCTATCTTT
>TRBV5-1|NA|many|TRBJ2-4
CASSGPGTYENIQYF
TGCGCCAGCAGCGGTCCCGGGACTTACGAAAACATTCAGTACTTC
>TRBV7-8|NA|many|TRBJ1-1
CASSQGGMLAFF
TGTGCCAGCTCTCAAGGGGGAATGTTGGCTTTCTTT
>TRBV30|NA|NA|TRBJ2-6
CAWSKGTGANVLTF
TGTGCCTGGAGCAAAGGGACTGGGGCCAACGTCCTGACTTTC
>TRBV27|NA|NA|TRBJ1-5
CASGATGPNQPQHF
TGTGCCAGCGGCGCGACAGGACCCAATCAGCCCCAGCATTTT
>TRBV20-1|NA|NA|TRBJ1-1
CSAVRSHTEAFF
TGCAGTGCCGTAAGGAGTCACACTGAAGCTTTCTTT
>TRBV5-1|NA|NA|TRBJ2-3
CASSSQAGQVGDTQYF
TGCGCCAGCAGCTCGCAGGCGGGACAAGTTGGAGATACGCAGTATTTT
>TRBV30|TRBD1|few|TRBJ2-1
CAWSTGGYEQFF
TGTGCCTGGAGTACAGGGGGCTATGAGCAGTTCTTC
>TRBV12-3/TRBV12-4|TRBD2|few|TRBJ2-2
CASSFQGLAGGTGELFF
TGTGCCAGCAGTTTCCAGGGTCTAGCGGGGGGGACCGGGGAGCTGTTTTTT
>TRBV11-2|NA|NA|TRBJ2-1
CASSLRWRDQNRIRTYNEQFF
TGTGCCAGCAGCTTGAGATGGCGGGACCAAAACAGAATAAGAACCTACAATGAGCAGTTCTTC
>TRBV12-3/TRBV12-4|NA|many|TRBJ1-2
CASSPRLGRTPYGYTF
TGTGCCAGCAGTCCCCGGCTCGGTCGAACTCCCTATGGCTACACCTTC
>TRBV14|NA|many|TRBJ1-1
CASSQDTNTEAFF
TGTGCCAGCAGCCAAGACACTAACACTGAAGCTTTCTTT
>TRBV10-3|NA|few|TRBJ1-6
CAISESGSDSPLHF
TGTGCCATCAGTGAGTCAGGGTCGGATTCACCCCTCCACTTT
>TRBV6-5|NA|NA|TRBJ2-4
CASSYLSWGQNIQYF
TGTGCCAGCAGTTACCTTTCTTGGGGACAAAACATTCAGTACTTC
>TRBV20-1|TRBD2|many|TRBJ2-4
CSARDALANSKNIQYF
TGCAGTGCTAGAGACGCACTAGCGAACTCCAAAAACATTCAGTACTTC
>TRBV14|NA|NA|TRBJ1-1
CASSQKGGTEAFF
TGTGCCAGCAGCCAGAAGGGGGGGACCGAAGCTTTCTTT
>TRBV29-1|NA|many|TRBJ2-7
CSVDRGYEQYF
TGCAGCGTTGACAGGGGCTACGAGCAGTACTTC
>TRBV28|TRBD1|few|TRBJ1-2
CASGPMDREGYGYTF
TGTGCCAGCGGACCGATGGACAGGGAGGGGTATGGCTACACCTTC
>TRBV21-1|NA|NA|TRBJ2-2
CASSKGGIRPMMQADTNTGELFF
TGTGCCAGCAGCAAAGGTGGAATACGGCCGATGATGCAAGCGGATACGAACACCGGGGAGCTGTTTTTT
>TRBV21-1|NA|many|TRBJ2-1
CASSKGTHEFF
TGTGCCAGCAGCAAAGGGACACACGAGTTCTTC
>TRBV6-1|NA|many|TRBJ1-6
CASSAAGHGGSPLHF
TGTGCCAGCAGTGCCGCAGGGCATGGAGGTTCACCCCTCCACTTT
>TRBV30|TRBD2|few|TRBJ2-6
CASTRAGVGANVLTF
TGTGCCAGCACCCGAGCGGGGGTTGGGGCCAACGTCCTGACTTTC
>TRBV5-1|TRBD2|many|TRBJ2-1
CASSLRVTSGTNEQFF
TGCGCCAGCAGCTTAAGGGTGACTAGCGGAACCAATGAGCAGTTCTTC
>TRBV11-2|TRBD1|NA|TRBJ1-1
CASSHRGTGAFF
TGTGCCAGCAGCCACAGGGGAACGGGGGCTTTCTTT
>TRBV28|NA|many|TRBJ2-7
CASSPLRVLTYEQYF
TGTGCCAGCAGTCCCCTCCGGGTACTAACCTACGAGCAGTACTTC
>TRBV18|NA|NA|TRBJ1-3
CASSPGGFGNTIYF
TGTGCCAGCTCACCAGGGGGCTTTGGAAACACCATATATTTT
>TRBV15|NA|many|TRBJ2-7
CATSRAGGGAYEQYF
TGTGCCACCAGCAGAGCCGGTGGAGGAGCCTACGAGCAGTACTTC
>TRBV6-1|NA|many|TRBJ2-3
CASSPTFPTDTQYF
TGTGCCAGCAGCCCCACTTTCCCCACAGATACGCAGTATTTT
>TRBV7-2|NA|many|TRBJ2-3
CASSLDGRTDTQYF
TGTGCCAGCAGCTTAGATGGAAGGACAGATACGCAGTATTTT
>TRBV12-3/TRBV12-4|TRBD2|many|TRBJ2-1
CASSLRTRPNEQFF
TGTGCCAGCAGTTTAAGGACTAGACCCAATGAGCAGTTCTTC
>TRBV6-1|NA|few|TRBJ2-6
CASSPNPGANVLTF
TGTGCCAGCAGTCCGAACCCTGGGGCCAACGTCCTGACTTTC
>TRBV29-1|NA|many|TRBJ2-5
CSVEDSWTGVEETQYF
TGCAGCGTTGAAGACTCGTGGACGGGAGTCGAAGAGACCCAGTACTTC
>TRBV20-1|TRBD1|many|TRBJ1-2
CSAREVRGLLNYGYTF
TGCAGTGCTAGAGAAGTCAGGGGGCTGCTTAACTATGGCTACACCTTC
>TRBV28|TRBD1|NA|TRBJ1-1
CASTDRAWEAFF
TGTGCCAGCACGGACAGGGCCTGGGAAGCTTTCTTT
>TRBV10-2|TRBD1|few|TRBJ2-3
CASLQGDDLLTDTQYF
TGCGCCAGTTTACAGGGGGATGACTTGCTTACAGATACGCAGTATTTT
>TRBV6-2/TRBV6-3|NA|few|TRBJ2-5
CASSRSLGGQKQETQYF
TGTGCCAGCAGCCGCTCCTTAGGAGGACAGAAACAAGAGACCCAGTACTTC
>TRBV29-1|NA|many|TRBJ1-5
CSATEGSGNQPQHF
TGCAGCGCTACCGAGGGCTCGGGCAATCAGCCCCAGCATTTT
>TRBV12-3/TRBV12-4|NA|many|TRBJ2-5
CASILTGQETQYF
TGTGCCAGCATCCTGACAGGACAAGAGACCCAGTACTTC
>TRBV6-1|TRBD1|many|TRBJ2-3
CAAAQGARTDTQYF
TGTGCCGCAGCCCAGGGGGCGCGGACAGATACGCAGTATTTT
>TRBV5-6|TRBD2|NA|TRBJ2-2
CASSRWPGLASNTGELFF
TGTGCCAGCTCCCGCTGGCCGGGACTAGCGTCGAACACCGGGGAGCTGTTTTTT
>TRBV5-1|NA|few|TRBJ1-2
CASSLDRRDYGYTF
TGCGCCAGCAGCTTGGACAGGCGAGACTATGGCTACACCTTC
>TRBV12-3/TRBV12-4|NA|many|TRBJ2-1
CASRVDTLKQFF
TGTGCCAGCAGGGTAGACACCCTCAAGCAGTTCTTC